This entry concerns a single TCR beta chain. As yet, its antigen is unknown. The data were obtained in a study of cytomegalovirus exposure and HLA in healthy donors. Study-level points and caveats: Researchers reportedly found TCR beta sequences accurately predicted most subjects' HLA-A and HLA-B alleles.

Trimming shortened V by 0 bases and J by 4 bases, and 9 bases separated the two germline ends. Germline CDR1 reads MNHEY; CDR2 reads SVGAGI. The CDR3 loop spans 14 amino acids. PCR employed 60 Vbeta and 13 Jbeta primers. Generated by immunoSEQ multiplex PCR, the TCRdb table keeps only in-frame clones and is missing some. This sample has about 140,000 clones, with 73% found just once. The V gene is TRBV6-5, the J gene TRBJ1-1; tentative D call: TRBD1 (5 bases). The receptor was isolated from a woman in her thirties or forties in good health and CMV-seronegative. Sequenced material: PBMCs. CDR3 sequence (DNA): TGTGCCAGCAGTTACTCGTTCGGGGGCACTGAAGCTTTCTTT. This translates into CASSYSFGGTEAFF.